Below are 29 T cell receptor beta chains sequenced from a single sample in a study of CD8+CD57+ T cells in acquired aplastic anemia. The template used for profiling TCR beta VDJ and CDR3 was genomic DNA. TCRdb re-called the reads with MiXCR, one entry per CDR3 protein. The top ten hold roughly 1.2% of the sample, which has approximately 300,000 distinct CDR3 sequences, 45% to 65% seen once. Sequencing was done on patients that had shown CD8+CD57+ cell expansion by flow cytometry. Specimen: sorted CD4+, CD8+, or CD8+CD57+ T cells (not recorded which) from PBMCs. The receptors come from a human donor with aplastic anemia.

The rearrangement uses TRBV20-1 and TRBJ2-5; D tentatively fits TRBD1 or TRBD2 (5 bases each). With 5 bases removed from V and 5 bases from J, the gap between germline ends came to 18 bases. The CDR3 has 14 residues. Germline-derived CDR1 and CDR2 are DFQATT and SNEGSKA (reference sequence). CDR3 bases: TGCAGTGCTCCCAGAGACGGGACCGGGGAGACCCAGTACTTC. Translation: CSAPRDGTGETQYF.

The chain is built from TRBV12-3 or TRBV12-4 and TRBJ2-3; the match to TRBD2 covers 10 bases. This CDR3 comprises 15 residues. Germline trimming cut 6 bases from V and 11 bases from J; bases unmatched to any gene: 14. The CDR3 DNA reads TGTGCCAGCAGGACAGCGGGGGGGCCTATCCATGAGCAGTATTTT. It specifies CASRTAGGPIHEQYF.

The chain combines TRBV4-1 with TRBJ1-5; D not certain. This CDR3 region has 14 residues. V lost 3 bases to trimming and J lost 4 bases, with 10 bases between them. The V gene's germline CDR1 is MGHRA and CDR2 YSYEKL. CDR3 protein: CASSQVLGNQPQHF. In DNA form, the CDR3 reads TGCGCCAGCAGCCAGGTCCTAGGGAATCAGCCCCAGCATTTT.

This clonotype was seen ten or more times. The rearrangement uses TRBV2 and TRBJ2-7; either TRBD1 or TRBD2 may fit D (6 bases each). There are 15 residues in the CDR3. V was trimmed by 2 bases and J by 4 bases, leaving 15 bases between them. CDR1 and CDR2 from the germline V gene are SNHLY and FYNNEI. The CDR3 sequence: CASSESGGQGYEQYF. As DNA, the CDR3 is TGTGCCAGCAGTGAATCCGGGGGCCAGGGGTACGAGCAGTACTTC. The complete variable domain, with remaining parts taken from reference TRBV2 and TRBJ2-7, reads EPEVTQTPSHQVTQMGQEVILRCVPISNHLYFYWYRQILGQKVEFLVSFYNNEISEKSEIFDDQFSVERPDGSNFTLKIRSTKLEDSAMYFCASSESGGQGYEQYFGPGTRLTVT.

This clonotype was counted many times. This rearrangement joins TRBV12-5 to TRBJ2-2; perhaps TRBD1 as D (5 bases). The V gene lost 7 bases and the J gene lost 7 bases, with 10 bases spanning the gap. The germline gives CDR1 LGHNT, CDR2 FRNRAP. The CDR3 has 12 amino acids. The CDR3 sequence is CASASGFGELFF. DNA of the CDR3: TGTGCTAGTGCGTCAGGGTTCGGGGAGCTGTTTTTT. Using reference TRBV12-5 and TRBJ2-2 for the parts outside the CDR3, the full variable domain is DARVTQTPRHKVTEMGQEVTMRCQPILGHNTVFWYRQTMMQGLELLAYFRNRAPLDDSGMPKDRFSAEMPDATLATLKIQPSEPRDSAVYFCASASGFGELFFGEGSRLTVL.

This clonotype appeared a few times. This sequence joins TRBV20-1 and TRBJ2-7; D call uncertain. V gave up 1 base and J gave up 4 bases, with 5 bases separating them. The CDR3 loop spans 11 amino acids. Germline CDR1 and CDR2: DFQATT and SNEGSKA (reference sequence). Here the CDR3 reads CSARGIYEQYF. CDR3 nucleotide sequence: TGCAGTGCTAGAGGGATTTACGAGCAGTACTTC.

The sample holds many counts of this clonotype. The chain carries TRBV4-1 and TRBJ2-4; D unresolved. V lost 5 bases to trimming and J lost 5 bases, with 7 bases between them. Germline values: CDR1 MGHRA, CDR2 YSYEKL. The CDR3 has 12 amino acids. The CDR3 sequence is CASSVFQNIQYF. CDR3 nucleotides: TGCGCCAGCAGCGTCTTCCAAAACATTCAGTACTTC.

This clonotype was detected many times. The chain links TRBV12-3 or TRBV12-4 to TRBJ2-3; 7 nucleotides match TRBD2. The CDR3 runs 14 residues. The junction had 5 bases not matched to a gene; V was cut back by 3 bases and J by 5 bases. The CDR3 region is CASSFGGSGDTQYF. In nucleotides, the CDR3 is TGTGCCAGCAGTTTTGGCGGGAGTGGAGATACGCAGTATTTT.

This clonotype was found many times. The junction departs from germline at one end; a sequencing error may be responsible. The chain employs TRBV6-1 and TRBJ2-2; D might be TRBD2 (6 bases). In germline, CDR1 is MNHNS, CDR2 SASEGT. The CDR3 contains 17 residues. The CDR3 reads CASSEARRLVLPGELFF. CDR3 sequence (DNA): TGTGCCAGCAGCGAAGCCCGGAGACTAGTCCTGCCCGGGGAGCTGTTTTTT.

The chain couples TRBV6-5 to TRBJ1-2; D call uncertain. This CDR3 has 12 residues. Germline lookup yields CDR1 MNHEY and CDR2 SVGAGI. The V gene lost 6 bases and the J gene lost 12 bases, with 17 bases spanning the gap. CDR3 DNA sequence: TGTGCCAGCAGCAACGGAGGAGCTGGAAACACCTTC. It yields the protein CASSNGGAGNTF.

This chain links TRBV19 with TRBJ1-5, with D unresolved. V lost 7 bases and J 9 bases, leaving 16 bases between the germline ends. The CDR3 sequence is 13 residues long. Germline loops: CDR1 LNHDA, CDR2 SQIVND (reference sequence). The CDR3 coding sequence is TGTGCCAGTAATACAAGATCCGCGCGGCCCCAGCATTTT. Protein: CASNTRSARPQHF.

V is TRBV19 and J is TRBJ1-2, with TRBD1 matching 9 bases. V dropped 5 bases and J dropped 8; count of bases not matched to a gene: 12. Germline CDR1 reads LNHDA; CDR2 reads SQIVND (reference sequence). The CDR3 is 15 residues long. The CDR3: CASSQIWDRAHGYTF. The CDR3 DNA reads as TGTGCCAGTAGTCAGATCTGGGACAGGGCACACGGCTACACCTTC.

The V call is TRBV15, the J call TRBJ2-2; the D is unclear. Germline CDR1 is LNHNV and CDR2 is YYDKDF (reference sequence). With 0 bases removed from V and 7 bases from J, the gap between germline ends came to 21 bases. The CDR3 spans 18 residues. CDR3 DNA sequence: TGTGCCACCAGCAGAGAACTTAGGTTGACCGTCGGCGTCGGGGAGCTGTTTTTT. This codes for CATSRELRLTVGVGELFF.

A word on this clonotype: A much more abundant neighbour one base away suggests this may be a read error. For the CDR3, the DNA is TGTGCCAGCAGTACCGCGGGGCTTCGGCCCCAGCATTTT. Amino acid sequence: CASSTAGLRPQHF. V usage is TRBV6-5 and J usage is TRBJ1-5; possible D gene TRBD1, 5 bases. Trimming removed 5 bases from V and 9 bases from J, with 14 bases in between. The CDR3 spans 13 residues. The germline V gene encodes CDR1 MNHEY and CDR2 SVGAGI.

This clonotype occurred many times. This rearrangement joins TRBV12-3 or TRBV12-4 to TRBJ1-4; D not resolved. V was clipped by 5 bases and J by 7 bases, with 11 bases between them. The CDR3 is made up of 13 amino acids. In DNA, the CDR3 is TGTGCCAGCAGTCTGAGAGAGCGTGAAAAACTGTTTTTT. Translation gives CASSLREREKLFF.

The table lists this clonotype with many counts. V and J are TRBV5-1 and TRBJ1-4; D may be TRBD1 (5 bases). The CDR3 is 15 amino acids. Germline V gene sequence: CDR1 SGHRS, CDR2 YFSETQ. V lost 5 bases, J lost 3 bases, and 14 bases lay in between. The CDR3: CASRPDGTANEKLFF. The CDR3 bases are TGCGCCAGCAGACCTGACGGGACCGCTAATGAAAAACTGTTTTTT.

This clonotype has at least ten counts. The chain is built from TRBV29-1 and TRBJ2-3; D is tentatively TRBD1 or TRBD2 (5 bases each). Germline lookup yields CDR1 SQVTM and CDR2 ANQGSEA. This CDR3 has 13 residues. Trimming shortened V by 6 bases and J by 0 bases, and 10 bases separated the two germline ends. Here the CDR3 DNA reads TGCAGCGTAGAGGGGTCTAGCACAGATACGCAGTATTTT. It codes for CSVEGSSTDTQYF.

The CDR3 DNA sequence: TGTGCCAGTAGTACGGTGAGCACCGGGGAGCTGTTTTTT. Protein: CASSTVSTGELFF. The genes are TRBV19 and TRBJ2-2; D gene uncertain. The CDR3 has 13 amino acids. The V end lost 4 bases, the J end lost 4 bases, and 7 bases lay between the germline ends. Germline CDR1 is LNHDA and CDR2 is SQIVND (reference sequence).

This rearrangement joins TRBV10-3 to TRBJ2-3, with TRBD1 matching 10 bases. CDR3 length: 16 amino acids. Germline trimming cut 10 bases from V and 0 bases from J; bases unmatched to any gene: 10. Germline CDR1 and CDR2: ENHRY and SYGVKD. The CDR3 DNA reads TGTGCCAGCGACGGGACAGGGGCTATGAGCACAGATACGCAGTATTTT. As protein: CASDGTGAMSTDTQYF.

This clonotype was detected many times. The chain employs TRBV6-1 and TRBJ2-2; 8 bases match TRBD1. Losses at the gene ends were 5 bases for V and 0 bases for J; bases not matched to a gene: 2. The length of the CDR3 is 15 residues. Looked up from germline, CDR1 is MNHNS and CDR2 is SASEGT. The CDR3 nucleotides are TGTGCCAGCAGTTGGGACAGGACGAACACCGGGGAGCTGTTTTTT. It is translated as CASSWDRTNTGELFF.

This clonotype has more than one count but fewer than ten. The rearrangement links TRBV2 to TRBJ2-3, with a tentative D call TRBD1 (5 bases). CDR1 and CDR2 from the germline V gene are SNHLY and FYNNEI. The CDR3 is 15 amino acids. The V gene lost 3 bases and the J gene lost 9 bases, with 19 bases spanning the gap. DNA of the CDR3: TGTGCCAGCAGTGAGCCCATCTTTGACAGTAGGACGCAGTATTTT. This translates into CASSEPIFDSRTQYF.

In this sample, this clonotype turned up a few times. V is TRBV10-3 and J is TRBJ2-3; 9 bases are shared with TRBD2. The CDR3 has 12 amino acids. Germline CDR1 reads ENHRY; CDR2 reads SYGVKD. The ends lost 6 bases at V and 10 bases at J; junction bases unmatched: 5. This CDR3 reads CAISRTSESQYF. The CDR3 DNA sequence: TGTGCCATCAGCCGGACTAGCGAGTCGCAGTATTTT.

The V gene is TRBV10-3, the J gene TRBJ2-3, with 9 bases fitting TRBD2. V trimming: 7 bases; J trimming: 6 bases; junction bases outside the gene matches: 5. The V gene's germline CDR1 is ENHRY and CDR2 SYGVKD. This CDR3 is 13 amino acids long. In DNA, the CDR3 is TGTGCCATCAATAGCGGGAGATCGGATACGCAGTATTTT. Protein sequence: CAINSGRSDTQYF.

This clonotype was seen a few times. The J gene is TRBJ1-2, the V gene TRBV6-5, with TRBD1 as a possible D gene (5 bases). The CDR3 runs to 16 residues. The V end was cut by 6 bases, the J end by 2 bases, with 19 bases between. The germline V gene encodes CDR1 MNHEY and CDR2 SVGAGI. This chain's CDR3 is CASSPLLRGPNYGYTF. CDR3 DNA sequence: TGTGCCAGCAGCCCCCTCCTCCGGGGACCCAACTATGGCTACACCTTC.

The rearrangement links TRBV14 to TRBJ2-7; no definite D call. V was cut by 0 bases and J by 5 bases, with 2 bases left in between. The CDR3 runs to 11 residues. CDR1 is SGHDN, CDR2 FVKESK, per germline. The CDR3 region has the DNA TGTGCCAGCAGCCAAGACCACGAGCAGTACTTC. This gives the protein CASSQDHEQYF.

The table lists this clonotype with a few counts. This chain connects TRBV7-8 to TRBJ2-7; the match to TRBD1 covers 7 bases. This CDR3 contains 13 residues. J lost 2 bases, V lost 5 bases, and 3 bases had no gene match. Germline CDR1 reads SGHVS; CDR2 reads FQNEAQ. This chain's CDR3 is CASSVDRAYEQYF. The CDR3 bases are TGTGCCAGCAGCGTCGACAGGGCCTACGAGCAGTACTTC. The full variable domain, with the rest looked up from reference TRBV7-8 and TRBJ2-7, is GAGVSQSPRYKVAKRGQDVALRCDPISGHVSLFWYQQALGQGPEFLTYFQNEAQLDKSGLPSDRFFAERPEGSVSTLKIQRTQQEDSAVYLCASSVDRAYEQYFGPGTRLTVT.

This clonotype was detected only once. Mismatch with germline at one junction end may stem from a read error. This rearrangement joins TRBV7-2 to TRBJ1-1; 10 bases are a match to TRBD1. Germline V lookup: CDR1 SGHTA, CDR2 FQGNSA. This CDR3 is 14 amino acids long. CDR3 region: CASSRTGGNTEAFF. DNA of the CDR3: TGTGCCAGCAGCCGGACAGGGGGGAACACCGAAGCTTTCTTT.

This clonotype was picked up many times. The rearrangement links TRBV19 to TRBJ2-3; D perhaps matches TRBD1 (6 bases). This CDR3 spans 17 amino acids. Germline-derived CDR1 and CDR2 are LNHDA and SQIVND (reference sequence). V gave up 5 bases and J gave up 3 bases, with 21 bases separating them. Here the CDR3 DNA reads TGTGCCAGTAGTCCCGGGACACAAGTGGAAGGTACAGATACGCAGTATTTT. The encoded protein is CASSPGTQVEGTDTQYF.

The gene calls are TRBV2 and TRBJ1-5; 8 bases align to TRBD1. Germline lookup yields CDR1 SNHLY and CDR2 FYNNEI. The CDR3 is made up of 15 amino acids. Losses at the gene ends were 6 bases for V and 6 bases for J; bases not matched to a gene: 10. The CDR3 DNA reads TGTGCCAGCAGCTCTGACGGACAGGGATCTCAGCCCCAGCATTTT. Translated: CASSSDGQGSQPQHF.